The T cell receptor (beta chain) described here comes from a study of T cells in Graves' hyperthyroidism and ophthalmopathy. Ophthalmopathy cases scored 3 or more on the Clinical Activity Score and 4 or more on NOSPECS grade, with duration below 3 months. Exclusion followed for patients with uncontrolled infection, other autoimmune disease, pregnancy or lactation. Used for diagnoses were clinical symptoms, serum thyroxine and TRAb, thyroid ultrasound and orbital computed tomography. This clonotype has at least ten counts. No antigen is known for it. Study findings and constraints: Ophthalmopathy was predicted by the model a median of approximately 6.6 months ahead of onset.

Amplification of TCR beta CDR3 regions used RNA as the template. Using the HTBI primer set, a first-round RT-PCR was run on the TCR CDR3. TCRdb used MiXCR to reprocess the multiplex PCR reads, holding one entry per CDR3 protein. Of about 520,000 distinct CDR3 sequences listed, approximately 25% are singletons. CDR3 length equals 12 residues. The germline gives CDR1 DFQATT, CDR2 SNEGSKA (reference sequence). Trimming left V 7 bases short and J 1 base short, with 10 bases between. The sample comprised blood. The chain uses TRBV20-1 and TRBJ1-2, with D unresolved. The receptor comes from a woman aged 25 to 45 with Graves' ophthalmopathy. This CDR3 reads CSVPGSNYGYTF. The DNA of the CDR3 is TGCAGTGTCCCCGGGAGTAACTATGGCTACACCTTC.